One and the same sample provided the 10 T cell receptor beta chains below, sequenced in a study of graft-versus-host responses after intestinal transplantation. Graft tissue was processed to release intraepithelial and lamina propria lymphocytes. Data came from immunoSEQ multiplex PCR; TCRdb stores just in-frame clones and leaves some out. The repertoire holds 60,000 to 70,000 clones, with about 89% as singletons. The specimen was ileum tissue, collected around 350 days after transplant. These receptors were collected from a human patient who received an intestinal transplant, so some T cells may come from the graft donor.

V usage is TRBV13 and J usage is TRBJ1-4; 7 bases are a match to TRBD1. The trim removed 5 bases at V and 1 base at J, leaving 7 bases unmatched. The germline V gene encodes CDR1 PRHDT and CDR2 FYEKMQ (reference sequence). The CDR3 contains 16 residues. For the CDR3, the DNA is TGTGCCAGCAGCGCCTCCCACAGGGGAACTAATGAAAAACTGTTTTTT. It translates to CASSASHRGTNEKLFF.

CDR3 sequence: CASRRAEMNTEAFF. The CDR3 nucleotides read TGTGCCAGCAGGCGAGCCGAAATGAACACTGAAGCTTTCTTT. The chain links TRBV6-1 to TRBJ1-1; no clear D gene. Germline V gives CDR1 MNHNS, CDR2 SASEGT. V gave up 6 bases and J gave up 0 bases, with 11 bases separating them. This CDR3 region has 14 residues.

The chain is built from TRBV18 and TRBJ2-1, with D possibly matching TRBD1 (5 bases). V was pared by 3 bases and J by 6 bases, with 21 bases between. The length of the CDR3 is 17 residues. Germline values: CDR1 KGHSH, CDR2 LQKENI. CDR3 residues: CASSPPLQGPLGNEQFF. CDR3 coding DNA: TGTGCCAGCTCACCGCCACTTCAGGGCCCGCTAGGCAATGAGCAGTTCTTC. The full variable domain, rest sourced from reference TRBV18 and TRBJ2-1, is NAGVMQNPRHLVRRRGQEARLRCSPMKGHSHVYWYRQLPEEGLKFMVYLQKENIIDESGMPKERFSAEFPKEGPSILRIQQVVRGDSAAYFCASSPPLQGPLGNEQFFGPGTRLTVL.

V and J are TRBV7-9 and TRBJ2-3; possibly TRBD2 for D (6 bases). Trimming shortened V by 5 bases and J by 2 bases, and 14 bases separated the two germline ends. Germline lookup yields CDR1 SEHNR and CDR2 FQNEAQ (reference sequence). CDR3 length: 15 residues. CDR3 bases: TGTGCCAGCAGCCCTCCGGAGGGTCCCACAGATACGCAGTATTTT. Translation: CASSPPEGPTDTQYF.

The chain couples TRBV6-1 to TRBJ2-7, with D possibly being TRBD1 (6 bases). Trimming cost V 7 bases and J 4 bases, with 17 bases left between them. Germline loops: CDR1 MNHNS, CDR2 SASEGT. The CDR3 spans 14 residues. The CDR3 DNA follows: TGTGCCAGCACTCGGACAGTATACGGGTACGAGCAGTACTTC. It codes for CASTRTVYGYEQYF.

The rearrangement uses TRBV6-1 and TRBJ2-5; TRBD1 agrees at 9 bases. Germline CDR1 and CDR2: MNHNS and SASEGT. This CDR3 spans 15 amino acids. J was trimmed by 5 bases and V by 6 bases; bases with no gene match: 10. CDR3 coding DNA: TGTGCCAGCAGGAAGGGACAGGGAGGAGTGGAGACCCAGTACTTC. Encoded protein: CASRKGQGGVETQYF.

The V call is TRBV11-3, the J call TRBJ2-2, with D tentatively TRBD2 (6 bases). Germline values: CDR1 SGHNT, CDR2 YENEEA. Trimming took off 1 base at V and 4 bases at J, with 10 bases between the two ends. The CDR3 is 15 residues long. CDR3 protein: CASSLAAGRTGELFF. The DNA for the CDR3 is TGTGCCAGCAGCTTAGCTGCGGGACGCACCGGGGAGCTGTTTTTT. The full variable domain, rest sourced from reference TRBV11-3 and TRBJ2-2, is EAGVVQSPRYKIIEKKQPVAFWCNPISGHNTLYWYLQNLGQGPELLIRYENEEAVDDSQLPKDRFSAERLKGVDSTLKIQPAELGDSAVYLCASSLAAGRTGELFFGEGSRLTVL.

This clone was seen a few times. V usage is TRBV27 and J usage is TRBJ2-7; D uncertain. The germline CDR1 and CDR2 sequences are MNHEY and SMNVEV (reference sequence). The CDR3 consists of 11 residues. With 8 bases removed from V and 0 bases from J, the gap between germline ends came to 5 bases. This CDR3 reads CASASSYEQYF. CDR3 sequence (DNA): TGTGCCAGCGCGAGCTCCTACGAGCAGTACTTC.

The V gene is TRBV27, the J gene TRBJ2-7; a possible D gene is TRBD2 (6 bases). There are 14 residues in the CDR3. Germline assignment: CDR1 MNHEY and CDR2 SMNVEV (reference sequence). Trimming removed 2 bases from V and 3 bases from J, with 11 bases in between. CDR3 nucleotides: TGTGCCAGCAGTTTACGGGGGTCGCTCTACGAGCAGTACTTC. Encoded protein: CASSLRGSLYEQYF.

The rearrangement joins TRBV6-1 to TRBJ1-4; TRBD1 is a possible D gene (5 bases). From germline, CDR1 is MNHNS and CDR2 SASEGT. Trimming took 1 base from V and 8 from J, leaving 11 bases between them. The CDR3 is 14 amino acids. The CDR3 nucleotides are TGTGCCAGCAGTGAAGTCGCGGGGGAAGAAAAACTGTTTTTT. Translated: CASSEVAGEEKLFF.